This entry lists 11 T cell receptor beta chains sequenced from one sample in a study of blood T cell repertoires in COVID-19. Clones were sequenced by immunoSEQ multiplex PCR, and TCRdb holds only the in-frame ones, with some missing. Of approximately 140,000 clones in the sample, 65% to 85% were seen once. The material sequenced was peripheral blood. These receptors all come from a man aged 25 to 40 with COVID-19, enrolled during active disease.

The chain joins TRBV6-6 to TRBJ2-6; D remains unclear. Per the germline V gene, CDR1 is MNHNY and CDR2 is SVGAGI (reference sequence). Trimming stripped 1 base from V and 2 bases from J, with 6 bases between. The CDR3 totals 15 residues. The CDR3 sequence: CASSYYRTGANVLTF. The CDR3 bases are TGTGCCAGCAGTTACTACAGAACTGGGGCCAACGTCCTGACTTTC.

The V call is TRBV5-1, the J call TRBJ1-4; the D is unclear. The V end was cut by 0 bases, the J end by 1 base, with 10 bases between. The germline gives CDR1 SGHRS, CDR2 YFSETQ. The CDR3 totals 16 residues. In DNA form, the CDR3 reads TGCGCCAGCAGCTTGGCCGCGGGTTTAACTAATGAAAAACTGTTTTTT. This translates into CASSLAAGLTNEKLFF.

The CDR3, as DNA: TGTGCCACCAGTGACCCTAGCGGGAGGGATAATGAGCAGTTCTTC. It translates to CATSDPSGRDNEQFF. The chain recombines TRBV24-1 with TRBJ2-1; 12 bases match TRBD2. V lost 4 bases to trimming and J lost 7 bases; unmatched junction nucleotides: 4. This CDR3 has 15 amino acids. Germline V CDR1 and CDR2: KGHDR, SFDVKD.

The V and J genes are TRBV7-6 and TRBJ2-7, with D possibly being TRBD1 (5 bases). This CDR3 is 15 amino acids long. Germline V gene lookup returns CDR1 SGHVS and CDR2 FNYEAQ. Trimming left V 1 base short and J 4 bases short, with 14 bases between. CDR3 region: CASSLGGPTDYEQYF. CDR3 nucleotide sequence: TGTGCCAGCAGCTTAGGGGGCCCGACGGATTACGAGCAGTACTTC.

This clone was recorded at least ten times. The V gene is TRBV30, the J gene TRBJ1-1; 8 bases line up with TRBD1. The CDR3 covers 11 residues. CDR1 and CDR2 from the germline V gene are GTSNPN and SVGIG (reference sequence). The trim removed 5 bases at V and 5 bases at J, leaving 1 base unmatched. CDR3 protein: CAWQGATEAFF. CDR3 nucleotide sequence: TGTGCCTGGCAGGGGGCTACTGAAGCTTTCTTT. Looking up the rest from reference TRBV30 and TRBJ1-1 gives the full variable domain: SQTIHQWPATLVQPVGSPLSLECTVEGTSNPNLYWYRQAAGRGLQLLFYSVGIGQISSEVPQNLSASRPQDRQFILSSKKLLLSDSGFYLCAWQGATEAFFGQGTRLTVV.

This rearrangement joins TRBV9 to TRBJ2-6; D is unresolved. Trimming took 4 bases from V and 0 from J, leaving 14 bases between them. The CDR3 is made up of 17 amino acids. The germline CDR1 and CDR2 sequences are SGDLS and YYNGEE. CDR3: CASSSSNRASGANVLTF. DNA of the CDR3: TGTGCCAGCAGCTCGAGCAACAGAGCCTCTGGGGCCAACGTCCTGACTTTC.

The chain recombines TRBV7-9 with TRBJ2-5, with TRBD1 matching over 8 bases. J gave up 5 bases and V 5 bases, and 4 bases lay outside the gene matches. Looked up from germline, CDR1 is SEHNR and CDR2 is FQNEAQ (reference sequence). The CDR3 has 13 residues. This CDR3 reads CASSRGQGETQYF. CDR3 in DNA: TGTGCCAGCAGCCGCGGACAGGGTGAGACCCAGTACTTC.

The chain combines TRBV6-5 with TRBJ2-3; D is undetermined. The germline V gene has CDR1 MNHEY and CDR2 SVGAGI. V was cut by 4 bases and J by 6 bases, with 8 bases left in between. The CDR3 totals 12 residues. The CDR3 sequence is CASSSEADTQYF. The CDR3 bases are TGTGCCAGCAGTTCCGAGGCGGATACGCAGTATTTT.

This chain uses TRBV5-8 with TRBJ2-5; no firm D call. The CDR3 is made up of 14 amino acids. Trimming removed 0 bases at V and 7 bases at J, with 13 bases between. The germline gives CDR1 SGHTS, CDR2 YDEGEE. CDR3 protein: CASSLDLGPRTQYF. CDR3 DNA: TGTGCCAGCAGCTTGGATCTGGGCCCCAGGACCCAGTACTTC. The variable domain in full, with the rest retrieved from reference TRBV5-8 and TRBJ2-5, is EAGVTQSPTHLIKTRGQQATLRCSPISGHTSVYWYQQALGLGLQFLLWYDEGEERNRGNFPPRFSGRQFPNYSSELNVNALELEDSALYLCASSLDLGPRTQYFGPGTRLLVL.

The genes are TRBV6-2 or TRBV6-3 and TRBJ1-2, with no clear D. This CDR3 is built from 15 residues. The V gene lost 3 bases and the J gene lost 4 bases, with 15 bases spanning the gap. Per the germline V gene, CDR1 is MNHEY and CDR2 is SVGEGT. For the CDR3, the DNA is TGTGCCAGCAGTTATTACGGGATAGACGTCTATGGCTACACCTTC. It codes for CASSYYGIDVYGYTF.

This clone was observed a handful of times. CDR3 nucleotides: TGTGCCAGCAGTACTAGCGTAAACAATGAGCAGTTCTTC. Translation gives CASSTSVNNEQFF. The chain has TRBV6-5 and TRBJ2-1, with 7 bases fitting TRBD2. Germline V lookup: CDR1 MNHEY, CDR2 SVGAGI. J was trimmed by 5 bases and V by 5 bases; bases with no gene match: 3. This CDR3 region has 13 residues.